The 9 T cell receptor beta chains presented below share a single source sample, sequenced in a study of OX40 agonist ivuxolimab in advanced cancers. Data came from immunoSEQ multiplex PCR; TCRdb stores just in-frame clones and leaves some out. The table lists roughly 18,000 clones, roughly four fifths of them singletons, with more than 2% in the top ten. The sample in question was CD4+ or CD8+ T cells sorted from blood, obtained in a trial of the OX40 agonist ivuxolimab. Source of these receptors: an adult with an advanced solid tumor such as melanoma, head and neck, liver or kidney cancer.

The chain employs TRBV19 and TRBJ2-1; 14 bases fit TRBD2. The CDR3 extends over 18 amino acids. The germline CDR1 and CDR2 sequences are LNHDA and SQIVND (reference sequence). V was pared by 8 bases and J by 1 base, with 10 bases of the junction left unmatched. The CDR3 loop is CASSPGGLAGVSYNEQFF. The CDR3 DNA sequence: TGTGCCAGTTCTCCCGGGGGACTAGCGGGAGTGTCCTACAATGAGCAGTTCTTC. The full variable domain, its missing parts supplied by reference TRBV19 and TRBJ2-1, is DGGITQSPKYLFRKEGQNVTLSCEQNLNHDAMYWYRQDPGQGLRLIYYSQIVNDFQKGDIAEGYSVSREKKESFPLTVTSAQKNPTAFYLCASSPGGLAGVSYNEQFFGPGTRLTVL.

The genes are TRBV27 and TRBJ1-1; D is uncertain. CDR1 and CDR2 from the germline V gene are MNHEY and SMNVEV (reference sequence). The CDR3 is 14 residues long. V gave up 4 bases and J gave up 4 bases, with 13 bases separating them. CDR3 sequence (DNA): TGTGCCAGCAGTTCCAGATGGGCGACCACTGAAGCTTTCTTT. Residues: CASSSRWATTEAFF.

The chain uses TRBV7-9 and TRBJ2-7; TRBD2 matches 7 bases. The CDR3 extends over 15 amino acids. CDR1 is SEHNR, CDR2 FQNEAQ, per germline (reference sequence). The V gene end was trimmed by 1 base and the J gene end by 0 bases; junction bases not matched to a gene: 3. The CDR3 DNA reads as TGTGCCAGCAGCTTAGTTGGCGGGAGCTCCTACGAGCAGTACTTC. The encoded protein is CASSLVGGSSYEQYF.

V and J are TRBV6-1 and TRBJ2-2; the D is unclear. The germline V gene encodes CDR1 MNHNS and CDR2 SASEGT. The CDR3 is made up of 12 amino acids. V lost 4 bases, J lost 2 bases, and 2 bases lay in between. CDR3 DNA: TGTGCCAGCAGTGCAAACACCGGGGAGCTGTTTTTT. Translation gives CASSANTGELFF.

The chain couples TRBV7-2 to TRBJ2-7; D is unresolved. CDR3 length: 14 amino acids. Looked up from germline, CDR1 is SGHTA and CDR2 is FQGNSA. Deletions cut 1 base from V and 3 bases from J, with 10 bases between. This chain's CDR3 is CASSLVGYDYEQYF. For the CDR3, the DNA is TGTGCCAGCAGCTTAGTCGGTTACGACTACGAGCAGTACTTC.

V is TRBV6-1 and J is TRBJ2-5; a weak D match, TRBD1 (6 bases). The DNA end favors TRBJ2-7, so the J call may be wrong. The germline gives CDR1 MNHNS, CDR2 SASEGT. This CDR3 contains 14 residues. CDR3 region: CASSEGGHSYEQYF. CDR3 DNA sequence: TGTGCCAGCAGTGAAGGGGGACACTCCTACGAGCAGTACTTC.

This chain connects TRBV27 to TRBJ2-1; 11 positions agree with TRBD1. There are 18 residues in the CDR3. V dropped 2 bases and J dropped 7; count of bases not matched to a gene: 13. The germline gives CDR1 MNHEY, CDR2 SMNVEV (reference sequence). As DNA, the CDR3 is TGTGCCAGCAGTTTAAGGGGGATTGCGGGACAGGGGGGAAATGAGCAGTTCTTC. Its translation: CASSLRGIAGQGGNEQFF.

This rearrangement joins TRBV6-5 to TRBJ1-2; D not resolved. V was trimmed by 0 bases and J by 4 bases, leaving 6 bases between them. Germline loops: CDR1 MNHEY, CDR2 SVGAGI. The CDR3 runs to 13 residues. DNA for the CDR3: TGTGCCAGCAGTTACTCGGAAGTCTATGGCTACACCTTC. This gives the protein CASSYSEVYGYTF.

The chain recombines TRBV6-1 with TRBJ1-1, with a tentative D call TRBD1 (5 bases). CDR3 size: 13 residues. CDR1 MNHNS and CDR2 SASEGT come from the germline V gene. Trimming pared 6 bases from V and 1 base from J, leaving 9 bases between. The CDR3 loop is CASSRVENTEAFF. CDR3 in DNA: TGTGCCAGCAGCAGGGTGGAGAACACTGAAGCTTTCTTT.